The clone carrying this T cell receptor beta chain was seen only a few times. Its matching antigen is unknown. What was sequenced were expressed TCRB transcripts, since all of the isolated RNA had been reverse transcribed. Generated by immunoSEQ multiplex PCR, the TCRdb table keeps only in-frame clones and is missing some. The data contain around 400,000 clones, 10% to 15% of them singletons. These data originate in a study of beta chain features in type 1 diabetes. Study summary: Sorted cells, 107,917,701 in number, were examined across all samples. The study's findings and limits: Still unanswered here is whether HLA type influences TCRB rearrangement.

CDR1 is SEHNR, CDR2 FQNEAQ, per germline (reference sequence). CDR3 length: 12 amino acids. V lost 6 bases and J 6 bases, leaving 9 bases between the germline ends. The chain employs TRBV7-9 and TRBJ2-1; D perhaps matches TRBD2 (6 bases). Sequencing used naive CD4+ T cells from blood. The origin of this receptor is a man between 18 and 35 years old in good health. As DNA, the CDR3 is TGTGCCAGCAGAATCGGGGGCAATGAGCAGTTCTTC. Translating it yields CASRIGGNEQFF.